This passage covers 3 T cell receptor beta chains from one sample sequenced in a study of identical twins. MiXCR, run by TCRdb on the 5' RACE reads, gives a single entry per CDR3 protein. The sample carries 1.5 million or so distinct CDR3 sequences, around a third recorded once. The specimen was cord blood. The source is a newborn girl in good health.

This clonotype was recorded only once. The CDR3 spells CASSQDGLAGGLSYNEQFF. CDR3 bases: TGTGCCAGCAGCCAAGATGGGCTAGCGGGAGGGCTCTCCTACAATGAGCAGTTCTTC. This rearrangement joins TRBV4-2 to TRBJ2-1; 12 positions agree with TRBD2. Trimming cost V 0 bases and J 0 bases; bases outside gene matches: 6. The CDR3 covers 19 residues. CDR1 and CDR2 (germline): LGHNA, YNFKEQ.

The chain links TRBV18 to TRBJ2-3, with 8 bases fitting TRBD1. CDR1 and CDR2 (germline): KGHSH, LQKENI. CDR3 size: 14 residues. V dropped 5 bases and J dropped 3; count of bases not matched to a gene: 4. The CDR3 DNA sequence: TGTGCCAGCTCAGTGACAGGGGCAACAGATACGCAGTATTTT. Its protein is CASSVTGATDTQYF.

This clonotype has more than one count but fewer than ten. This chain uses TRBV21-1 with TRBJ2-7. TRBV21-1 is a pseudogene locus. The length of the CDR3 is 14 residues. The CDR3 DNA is TGTGCCAGCAGCAAAAAGAACATCTCCTACGAGCAGTACTTC. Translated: CASSKKNISYEQYF.